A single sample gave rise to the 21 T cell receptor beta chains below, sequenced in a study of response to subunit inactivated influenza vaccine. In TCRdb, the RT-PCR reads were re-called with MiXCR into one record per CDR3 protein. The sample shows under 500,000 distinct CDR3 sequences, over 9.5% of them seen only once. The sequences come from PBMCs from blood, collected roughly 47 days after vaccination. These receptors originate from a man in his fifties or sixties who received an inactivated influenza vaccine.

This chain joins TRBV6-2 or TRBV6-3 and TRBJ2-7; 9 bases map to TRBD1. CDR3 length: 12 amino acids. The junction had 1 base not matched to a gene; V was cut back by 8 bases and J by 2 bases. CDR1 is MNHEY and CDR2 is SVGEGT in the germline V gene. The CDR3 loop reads CASGDRAYEQYF. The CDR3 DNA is TGTGCCAGCGGGGACAGGGCCTACGAGCAGTACTTC.

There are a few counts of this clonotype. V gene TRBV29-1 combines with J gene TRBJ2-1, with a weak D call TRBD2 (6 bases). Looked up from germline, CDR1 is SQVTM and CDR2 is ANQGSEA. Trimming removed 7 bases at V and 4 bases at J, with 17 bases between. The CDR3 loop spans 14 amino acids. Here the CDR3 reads CSAHGGIEYNEQFF. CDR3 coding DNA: TGCAGCGCCCATGGCGGGATCGAGTACAATGAGCAGTTCTTC.

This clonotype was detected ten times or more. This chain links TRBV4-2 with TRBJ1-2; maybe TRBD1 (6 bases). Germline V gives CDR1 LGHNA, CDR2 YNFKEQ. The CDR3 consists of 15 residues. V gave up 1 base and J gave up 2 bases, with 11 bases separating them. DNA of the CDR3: TGTGCCAGCAGCCAAGTTGAGGGACAAAACTATGGCTACACCTTC. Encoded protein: CASSQVEGQNYGYTF.

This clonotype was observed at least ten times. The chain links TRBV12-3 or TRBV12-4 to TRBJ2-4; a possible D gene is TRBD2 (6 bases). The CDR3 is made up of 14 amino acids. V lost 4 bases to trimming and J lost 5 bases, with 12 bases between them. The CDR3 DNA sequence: TGTGCCAGCAGTTCCGCGGAGGGGCAAAACATTCAGTACTTC. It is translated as CASSSAEGQNIQYF.

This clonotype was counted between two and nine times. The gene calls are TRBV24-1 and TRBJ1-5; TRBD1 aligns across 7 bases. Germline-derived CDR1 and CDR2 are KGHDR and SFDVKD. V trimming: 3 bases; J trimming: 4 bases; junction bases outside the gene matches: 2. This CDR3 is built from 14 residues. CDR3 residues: CATSDQGQNQPQHF. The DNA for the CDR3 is TGTGCCACCAGTGATCAGGGACAGAATCAGCCCCAGCATTTT.

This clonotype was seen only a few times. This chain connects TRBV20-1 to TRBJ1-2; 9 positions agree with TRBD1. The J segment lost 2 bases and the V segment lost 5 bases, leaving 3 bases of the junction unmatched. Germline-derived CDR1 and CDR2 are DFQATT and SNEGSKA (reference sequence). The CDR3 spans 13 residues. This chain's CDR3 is CSAGTGKNYGYTF. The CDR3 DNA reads TGCAGTGCTGGGACAGGGAAGAACTATGGCTACACCTTC.

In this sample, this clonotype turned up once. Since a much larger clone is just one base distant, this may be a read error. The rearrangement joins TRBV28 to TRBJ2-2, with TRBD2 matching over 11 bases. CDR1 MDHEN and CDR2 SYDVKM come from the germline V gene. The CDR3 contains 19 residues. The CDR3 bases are TGTGCCACCAGTTTCCCGACTAGCGGGGCCACTACGAACACCGGGGAGCTGTTTTTT. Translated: CATSFPTSGATTNTGELFF.

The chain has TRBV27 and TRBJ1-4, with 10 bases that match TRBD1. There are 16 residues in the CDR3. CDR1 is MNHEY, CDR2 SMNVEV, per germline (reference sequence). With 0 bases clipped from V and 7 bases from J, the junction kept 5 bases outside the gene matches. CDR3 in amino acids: CASSLSDGTGVEKLFF. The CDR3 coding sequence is TGTGCCAGCAGTTTATCGGATGGGACAGGGGTTGAAAAACTGTTTTTT.

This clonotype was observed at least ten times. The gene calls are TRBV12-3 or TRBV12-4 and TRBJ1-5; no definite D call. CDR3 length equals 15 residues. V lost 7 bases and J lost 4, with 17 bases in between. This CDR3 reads CASTLGPLGNQPQHF. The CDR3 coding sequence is TGTGCCAGCACCCTCGGCCCCCTGGGAAATCAGCCCCAGCATTTT.

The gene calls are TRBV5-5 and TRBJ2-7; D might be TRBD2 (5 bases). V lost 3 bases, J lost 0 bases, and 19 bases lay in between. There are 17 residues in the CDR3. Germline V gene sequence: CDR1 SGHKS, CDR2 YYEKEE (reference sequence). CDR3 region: CASSWGNSGTTSYEQYF. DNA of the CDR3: TGTGCCAGCAGCTGGGGTAACAGCGGAACTACCTCCTACGAGCAGTACTTC.

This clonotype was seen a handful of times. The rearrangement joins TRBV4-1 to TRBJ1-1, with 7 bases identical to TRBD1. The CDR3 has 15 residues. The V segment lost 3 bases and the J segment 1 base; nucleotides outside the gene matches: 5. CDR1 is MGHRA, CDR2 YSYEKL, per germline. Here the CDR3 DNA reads TGCGCCAGCAGCCATCTAGGACAGGCGAACACTGAAGCTTTCTTT. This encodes CASSHLGQANTEAFF.

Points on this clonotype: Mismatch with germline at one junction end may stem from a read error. The CDR3 loop is CASSSGHNTDTQFF. For the CDR3, the DNA is TGTGCCAGCAGTTCGGGACACAACACAGATACGCAGTTTTTT. The chain carries TRBV5-4 and TRBJ2-3; weak D call: TRBD1 (6 bases). This CDR3 comprises 14 residues. Germline-derived CDR1 and CDR2 are SGHNT and YYREEE (reference sequence).

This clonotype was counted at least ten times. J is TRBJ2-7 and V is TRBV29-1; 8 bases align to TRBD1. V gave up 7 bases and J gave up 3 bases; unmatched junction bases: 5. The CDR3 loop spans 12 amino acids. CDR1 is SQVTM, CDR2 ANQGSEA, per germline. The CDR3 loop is CSGGQGVYEQYF. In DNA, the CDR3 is TGCAGCGGCGGACAGGGAGTCTACGAGCAGTACTTC.

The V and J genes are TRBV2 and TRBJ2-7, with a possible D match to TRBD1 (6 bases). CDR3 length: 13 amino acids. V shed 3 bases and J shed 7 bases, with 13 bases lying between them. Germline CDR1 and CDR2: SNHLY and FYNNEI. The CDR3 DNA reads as TGTGCCAGCAGTGACGGTAACAGGGAAGAGCAGTACTTC. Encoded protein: CASSDGNREEQYF.

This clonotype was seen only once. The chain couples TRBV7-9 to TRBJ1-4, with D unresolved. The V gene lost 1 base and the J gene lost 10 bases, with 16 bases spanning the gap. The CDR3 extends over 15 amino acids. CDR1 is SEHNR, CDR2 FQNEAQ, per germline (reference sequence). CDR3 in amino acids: CASSLGRENGVKLFF. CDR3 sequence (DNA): TGTGCCAGCAGCTTAGGCCGGGAAAACGGTGTAAAACTGTTTTTT.

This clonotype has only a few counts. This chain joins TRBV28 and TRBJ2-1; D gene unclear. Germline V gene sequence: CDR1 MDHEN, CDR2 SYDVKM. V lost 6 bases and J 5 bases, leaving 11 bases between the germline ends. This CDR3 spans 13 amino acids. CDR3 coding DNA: TGTGCCAGCAGCAACCCAGGTAACAATGAGCAGTTCTTC. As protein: CASSNPGNNEQFF.

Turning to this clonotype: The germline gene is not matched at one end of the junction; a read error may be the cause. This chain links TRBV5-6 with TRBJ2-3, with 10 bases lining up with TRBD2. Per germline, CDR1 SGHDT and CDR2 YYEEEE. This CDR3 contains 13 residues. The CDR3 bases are TGTGCCAGCAGCTTGGGGACTAGCGGAAGCCTGGATTTT. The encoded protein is CASSLGTSGSLDF.

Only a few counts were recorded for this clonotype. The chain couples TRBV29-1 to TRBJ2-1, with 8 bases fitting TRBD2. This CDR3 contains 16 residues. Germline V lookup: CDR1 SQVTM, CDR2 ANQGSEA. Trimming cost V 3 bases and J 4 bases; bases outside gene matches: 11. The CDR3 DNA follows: TGCAGCGTTGAGGGTGCAGCGGGAGCCAGGTACAATGAGCAGTTCTTC. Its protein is CSVEGAAGARYNEQFF.

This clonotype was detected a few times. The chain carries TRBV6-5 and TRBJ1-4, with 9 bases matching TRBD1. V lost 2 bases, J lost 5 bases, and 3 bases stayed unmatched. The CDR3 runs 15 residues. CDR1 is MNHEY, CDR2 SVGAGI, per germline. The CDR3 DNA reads TGTGCCAGCAGTTACGGGACAGGGTGGAATGAAAAACTGTTTTTT. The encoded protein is CASSYGTGWNEKLFF.

As DNA, the CDR3 is TGTGCCAGCAGTTCGACAGGCCTGAACACTGAAGCTTTCTTT. Translation gives CASSSTGLNTEAFF. The chain joins TRBV12-3 or TRBV12-4 to TRBJ1-1; D might be TRBD1 (6 bases). Trimming removed 4 bases from V and 0 bases from J, with 9 bases in between. This CDR3 has 14 amino acids.

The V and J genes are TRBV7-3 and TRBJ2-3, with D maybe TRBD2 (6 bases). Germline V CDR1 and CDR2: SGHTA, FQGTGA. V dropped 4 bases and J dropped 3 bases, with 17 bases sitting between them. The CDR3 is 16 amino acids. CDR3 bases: TGTGCCAGCAGCTCCAAGGGCGGGACGGCGACAGATACGCAGTATTTT. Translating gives CASSSKGGTATDTQYF.